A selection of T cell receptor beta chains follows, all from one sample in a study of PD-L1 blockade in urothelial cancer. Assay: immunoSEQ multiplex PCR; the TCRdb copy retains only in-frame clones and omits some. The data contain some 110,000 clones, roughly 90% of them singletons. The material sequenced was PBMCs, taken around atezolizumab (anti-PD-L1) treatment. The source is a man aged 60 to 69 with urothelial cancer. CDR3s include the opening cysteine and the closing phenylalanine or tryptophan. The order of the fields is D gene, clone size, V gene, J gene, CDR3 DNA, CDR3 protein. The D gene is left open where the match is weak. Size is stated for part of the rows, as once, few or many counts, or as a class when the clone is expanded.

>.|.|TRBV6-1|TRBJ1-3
TGTGCCAGCATCTTGACCGGGGGCTCTGGAAACACCATATATTTT
CASILTGGSGNTIYF
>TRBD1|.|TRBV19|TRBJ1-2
TGTGCCAGTAGTATAGCACGGGGACAGAACTATGGCTACACCTTC
CASSIARGQNYGYTF
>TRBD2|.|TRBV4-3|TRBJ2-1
TGCGCCAGCAGCCGATCTAGCGGTTCCTACAATGAGCAGTTCTTC
CASSRSSGSYNEQFF
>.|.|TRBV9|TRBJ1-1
TGTGCCAGCAGCGCGACACCGAACACTGAAGCTTTCTTT
CASSATPNTEAFF
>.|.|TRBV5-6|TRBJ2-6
TGTGCCAGCAGCTTGCGACCCGAAACTAGCTCTGGGGCCAACGTCCTGACTTTC
CASSLRPETSSGANVLTF
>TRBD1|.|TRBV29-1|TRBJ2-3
TGCAGCGTTAACACACAGGGGACGGATACGCAGTATTTT
CSVNTQGTDTQYF
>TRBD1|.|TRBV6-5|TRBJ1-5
TGTGCCAGCAGAGTACAGGGGGGTCAGCCCCAGCATTTT
CASRVQGGQPQHF
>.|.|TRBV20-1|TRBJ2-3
TGCAGTGCGTCGGGGGATACGCAGTATTTT
CSASGDTQYF
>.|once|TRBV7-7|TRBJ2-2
TGTGCCAGCAGCTACCTACTGGTGGCCGGGGAGCTGTTTTTT
CASSYLLVAGELFF
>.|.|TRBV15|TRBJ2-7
TGTGCCACCAGCAGAGATGTCAGGGACAGCGGGAGCTACGAGCAGTACTTC
CATSRDVRDSGSYEQYF
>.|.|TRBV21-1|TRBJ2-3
TGTGCCAGCAGCACTCGCGGTGGTGCGGGAGGCACAGATACGCAGTATTTT
CASSTRGGAGGTDTQYF